The clone carrying this T cell receptor beta chain was found once. These data originate in a study of control samples from healthy donors and cancer patients. The repertoire was sequenced with immunoSEQ multiplex PCR; TCRdb's copy has only in-frame clones and lacks some. The sample contains 55,000 to 75,000 clones, 80% to 90% of which appear only once. Germline CDR1 and CDR2: ENHRY and SYGVKD. This CDR3 has 12 amino acids. V lost 3 bases and J 4 bases, leaving 7 bases between the germline ends. The sequence came from a woman in her 50s with head and neck cancer. The chain has TRBV10-3 and TRBJ2-7; D not certain. Sequencing was done on a sample of PBMCs. The CDR3 DNA follows: TGTGCCATCAGTGATGGCCGTTACGAGCAGTACTTC. Its protein is CAISDGRYEQYF.